These 16 T cell receptor beta chains originate from one sample sequenced in a study of tumour-infiltrating T cells in Burkitt lymphoma. Some clones are missing from TCRdb's copy, which holds only in-frame ones; the method was immunoSEQ multiplex PCR. Of tens of thousands of clones listed, around 29% are singletons. Sequencing was performed on tumor tissue. These receptors were obtained from a human donor with Burkitt lymphoma.

The chain couples TRBV5-8 to TRBJ1-5; D unresolved. There are 15 residues in the CDR3. Germline V gene sequence: CDR1 SGHTS, CDR2 YDEGEE. V was cut by 4 bases and J by 2 bases, with 13 bases left in between. The CDR3 reads CASSLEVGGNQPQHF. Written as DNA, the CDR3 is TGTGCCAGCAGCCTGGAGGTTGGGGGCAATCAGCCCCAGCATTTT.

This chain uses TRBV10-3 with TRBJ2-7; TRBD2 matches at 12 bases. J was trimmed by 7 bases and V by 2 bases; bases with no gene match: 6. In germline, CDR1 is ENHRY, CDR2 SYGVKD. This CDR3 region has 15 residues. CDR3 sequence (DNA): TGTGCCATCAGTGAGGCTAGCGGGGGGGCAGGAGAGCAGTACTTC. Its translation is CAISEASGGAGEQYF.

V usage is TRBV5-6 and J usage is TRBJ2-1; 8 bases align to TRBD2. CDR1 and CDR2 (germline): SGHDT, YYEEEE. V was clipped by 1 base and J by 5 bases; unmatched bases: 5. The CDR3 contains 15 residues. CDR3 DNA sequence: TGTGCCAGCAGCTTGCCGGGGGGGAAAAACAATGAGCAGTTCTTC. The encoded protein is CASSLPGGKNNEQFF.

DNA for the CDR3: TGTGCCAGCAGCCCCCGGGGGGGAGGGATCACTGAAGCTTTCTTT. Its translation is CASSPRGGGITEAFF. The rearrangement links TRBV7-2 to TRBJ1-1; a weak D match, TRBD1 (5 bases). V lost 5 bases and J 4 bases, leaving 17 bases between the germline ends. CDR3 length: 15 residues. Germline values: CDR1 SGHTA, CDR2 FQGNSA.

V is TRBV5-6 and J is TRBJ2-3; TRBD1 is a possible D gene (5 bases). This CDR3 contains 14 residues. Per germline, CDR1 SGHDT and CDR2 YYEEEE. The V end lost 3 bases, the J end lost 2 bases, and 10 bases lay between the germline ends. The CDR3 DNA is TGTGCCAGCAGCTGGGGCGGTCTCACAGATACGCAGTATTTT. Its protein is CASSWGGLTDTQYF.

The CDR3 sequence: CASNHLGSQETQYF. CDR3 bases: TGTGCCAGCAACCACCTCGGGAGTCAAGAGACCCAGTACTTC. The chain joins TRBV27 to TRBJ2-5, with D possibly TRBD2 on 6 matching bases. V lost 7 bases, J lost 2 bases, and 14 bases lay in between. The CDR3 sequence is 14 residues long. Germline CDR1 reads MNHEY; CDR2 reads SMNVEV (reference sequence).

The gene calls are TRBV19 and TRBJ1-5, with D possibly being TRBD1 (6 bases). Germline V lookup: CDR1 LNHDA, CDR2 SQIVND (reference sequence). The CDR3 extends over 17 amino acids. The V end was cut by 5 bases, the J end by 1 base, with 18 bases between. The CDR3 bases are TGTGCCAGTAGTTTAAGAAGGACAGCTAGAAGCAATCAGCCCCAGCATTTT. It yields the protein CASSLRRTARSNQPQHF. The whole variable domain, filled in from reference TRBV19 and TRBJ1-5, reads DGGITQSPKYLFRKEGQNVTLSCEQNLNHDAMYWYRQDPGQGLRLIYYSQIVNDFQKGDIAEGYSVSREKKESFPLTVTSAQKNPTAFYLCASSLRRTARSNQPQHFGDGTRLSIL.

The V call is TRBV7-6, the J call TRBJ2-1, with TRBD2 matching 9 bases. The CDR3 length is 17 residues. J was trimmed by 0 bases and V by 2 bases; bases with no gene match: 5. Per germline, CDR1 SGHVS and CDR2 FNYEAQ. CDR3 amino acids: CASSLTISGSSYNEQFF. Here the CDR3 DNA reads TGTGCCAGCAGCTTAACCATTAGCGGGAGCTCCTACAATGAGCAGTTCTTC.

Only a few counts were recorded for this clone. This sequence joins TRBV4-3 and TRBJ2-1; D might be TRBD1 (6 bases). The CDR3 totals 20 residues. The germline V and J ends were trimmed by 0 bases and 7 bases, with 28 bases remaining between them. Germline V CDR1 and CDR2: LGHNA, YSLEER. The CDR3 sequence: CASSQDITRGLLGDKNEQFF. The DNA of the CDR3 is TGCGCCAGCAGCCAAGATATTACCAGGGGATTGTTAGGGGACAAAAATGAGCAGTTCTTC.

The CDR3 nucleotides read TGTGCCAGCAGCTTGACAGGGTTGTATCAGCCCCAGCATTTT. Encoded protein: CASSLTGLYQPQHF. J is TRBJ1-5 and V is TRBV5-6, with a tentative D call TRBD1 (6 bases). Germline CDR1 SGHDT, CDR2 YYEEEE. The CDR3 extends over 14 amino acids. Trimming left V 1 base short and J 5 bases short, with 10 bases between.

This chain uses TRBV19 with TRBJ1-5, with D unclear. V shed 3 bases and J shed 3 bases, with 3 bases lying between them. CDR1 is LNHDA, CDR2 SQIVND, per germline (reference sequence). This CDR3 spans 12 amino acids. CDR3 amino acids: CASSMANQPQHF. The CDR3 DNA reads as TGTGCCAGTAGTATGGCCAATCAGCCCCAGCATTTT.

The chain employs TRBV18 and TRBJ1-1; D is unclear. The CDR3 is 12 residues long. Germline assignment: CDR1 KGHSH and CDR2 LQKENI. The ends were cut back, 0 bases at V and 11 bases at J, with 10 bases in the middle. The CDR3: CASSPPRTGAFF. For the CDR3, the DNA is TGTGCCAGCTCACCACCACGGACGGGGGCTTTCTTT.

This clone occurred once. The chain carries TRBV7-2 and TRBJ2-5; 8 nucleotides agree with TRBD2. J gave up 5 bases and V 2 bases, and 10 bases lay outside the gene matches. The CDR3 runs 16 residues. Germline V lookup: CDR1 SGHTA, CDR2 FQGNSA. The CDR3 DNA follows: TGTGCCAGCAGCTTATCAAGCGGGGGTTTAGGGGAGACCCAGTACTTC. It yields the protein CASSLSSGGLGETQYF.

The gene calls are TRBV27 and TRBJ1-2; D perhaps matches TRBD1 (6 bases). The CDR3 is 14 amino acids. Germline values: CDR1 MNHEY, CDR2 SMNVEV (reference sequence). Trimming left V 0 bases short and J 14 bases short, with 19 bases between. Written as DNA, the CDR3 is TGTGCCAGCAGTTTATCGATGGGACAAACCTGGGTGACCTTC. Translated, it gives CASSLSMGQTWVTF.

This clone has only a few counts. The chain has TRBV5-6 and TRBJ2-3; a possible D gene is TRBD2 (6 bases). V lost 7 bases and J lost 1, with 10 bases in between. CDR1 is SGHDT and CDR2 is YYEEEE in the germline V gene. This CDR3 is 13 amino acids long. As DNA, the CDR3 is TGTGCCAGCCGGGAGAAGGGCACAGATACGCAGTATTTT. Translated, it gives CASREKGTDTQYF.

The CDR3 DNA sequence: TGTGCCAGCAGCATGACGCAAGGCACAGATACGCAGTATTTT. Translation gives CASSMTQGTDTQYF. The chain carries TRBV7-9 and TRBJ2-3; D is unclear. V lost 5 bases, J lost 1 base, and 10 bases lay in between. CDR1 and CDR2 from the germline V gene are SEHNR and FQNEAQ (reference sequence). The CDR3 has 14 residues.